What follows are 23 T cell receptor beta chains derived from one specimen sequenced in a study of CDR3 diversity in severe acne. TCRdb passed the PCR reads through MiXCR, listing each CDR3 protein once. The sample has 89,000 or so distinct CDR3 sequences, about 48% seen once; the top ten hold over 9.5%. The specimen sequenced was blood. Source of these receptors: a male donor in good health, serving as a control.

This clonotype was seen a handful of times. The chain couples TRBV15 to TRBJ1-2; a possible D gene is TRBD1 (5 bases). V shed 0 bases and J shed 2 bases, with 10 bases lying between them. The CDR3 is 15 residues long. Germline lookup yields CDR1 LNHNV and CDR2 YYDKDF (reference sequence). The CDR3 spells CATSRDLGRNYGYTF. DNA of the CDR3: TGTGCCACCAGCAGAGATCTGGGACGGAACTATGGCTACACCTTC.

This clonotype came up many times. The chain uses TRBV10-3 and TRBJ2-7; 8 bases are shared with TRBD1. V dropped 2 bases and J dropped 4; count of bases not matched to a gene: 4. The germline V gene has CDR1 ENHRY and CDR2 SYGVKD. The CDR3 covers 14 residues. CDR3 coding DNA: TGTGCCATCAGTGAGGTCCGACAGGGGTACGAGCAGTACTTC. It encodes CAISEVRQGYEQYF.

A word on this clonotype: The missing conserved phenylalanine or tryptophan at the end of this CDR3 makes a read error likely. The DNA is omitted, as the CDR3 cannot be located on it reliably, and the CDR3 follows TCRdb's listing. The CDR3 loop is CASSYAGSTDTL. The chain couples TRBV6-5 to TRBJ2-7; the table's TRBD2 call for D was not verified on the DNA. From its first to its last residue, the CDR3 has 12 amino acids. CDR1 is MNHEY and CDR2 is SVGAGI in the germline V gene.

This rearrangement joins TRBV15 to TRBJ1-1; D not certain. V lost 0 bases to trimming and J lost 6 bases, with 8 bases between them. The CDR3 has 13 amino acids. The germline gives CDR1 LNHNV, CDR2 YYDKDF (reference sequence). CDR3 sequence reads: CATSREVFPEAFF. CDR3 DNA: TGTGCCACCAGCAGAGAGGTTTTCCCTGAAGCTTTCTTT.

The chain employs TRBV9 and TRBJ2-1; TRBD2 might be the D (7 bases). Looked up from germline, CDR1 is SGDLS and CDR2 is YYNGEE. Trimming cost V 3 bases and J 7 bases, with 17 bases left between them. CDR3 length equals 15 residues. CDR3: CASSERGGGQNEQFF. Written as DNA, the CDR3 is TGTGCCAGCAGCGAAAGAGGGGGGGGGCAGAATGAGCAGTTCTTC.

V usage is TRBV29-1 and J usage is TRBJ2-2, with TRBD2 matching 9 bases. The germline CDR1 and CDR2 sequences are SQVTM and ANQGSEA. The V gene end was trimmed by 4 bases and the J gene end by 3 bases; junction bases not matched to a gene: 3. This CDR3 is 14 amino acids long. The CDR3 DNA sequence: TGCAGCGTTGGTAGCGGGAGAGACACCGGGGAGCTGTTTTTT. Translation: CSVGSGRDTGELFF.

The chain employs TRBV24-1 and TRBJ1-4, with unresolved D. The V gene lost 5 bases and the J gene lost 10 bases, with 10 bases spanning the gap. Per the germline V gene, CDR1 is KGHDR and CDR2 is SFDVKD. The CDR3 is 12 residues long. The CDR3 protein is CATSGGTGKLFF. The CDR3 nucleotides are TGTGCCACCAGTGGTGGAACCGGAAAACTGTTTTTT.

This clonotype was seen many times. The chain has TRBV29-1 and TRBJ2-7; D is undetermined. CDR3 length: 11 amino acids. Trimming removed 5 bases from V and 3 bases from J, with 8 bases in between. The germline V gene has CDR1 SQVTM and CDR2 ANQGSEA. As DNA, the CDR3 is TGCAGCGTTCTGGGGAACTACGAGCAGTACTTC. This gives the protein CSVLGNYEQYF.

The chain links TRBV20-1 to TRBJ2-5; TRBD2 is a possible D gene (5 bases). The germline CDR1 and CDR2 sequences are DFQATT and SNEGSKA (reference sequence). Trimming removed 7 bases at V and 5 bases at J, with 14 bases between. The CDR3 runs to 12 residues. The CDR3 region has the DNA TGCAGTGTTCTGGAGTCGGGGGAGACCCAGTACTTC. This codes for CSVLESGETQYF.

V and J are TRBV6-4 and TRBJ1-2; D is unclear. The CDR3 covers 11 residues. Germline V gene lookup returns CDR1 MRHNA and CDR2 SNTAGT. Trimming stripped 6 bases from V and 3 bases from J, with 5 bases between. CDR3 residues: CASREYYGYTF. The CDR3 DNA reads as TGTGCCAGCAGGGAGTACTATGGCTACACCTTC.

This chain connects TRBV7-3 to TRBJ2-7; 10 nucleotides agree with TRBD1. This CDR3 spans 15 amino acids. Looked up from germline, CDR1 is SGHTA and CDR2 is FQGTGA. V shed 6 bases, J shed 7 bases, and the junction held 12 bases outside the gene matches. CDR3 nucleotides: TGTGCCAGCAGACGGACAGGGGGTAACTACAATGAGCAGTACTTC. Its protein product is CASRRTGGNYNEQYF.

This clonotype showed up just a few times. This chain joins TRBV6-5 and TRBJ1-4; no clear D gene. V was cut by 2 bases and J by 5 bases, with 6 bases left in between. This CDR3 is built from 13 residues. The V gene's germline CDR1 is MNHEY and CDR2 SVGAGI. The CDR3 DNA reads as TGTGCCAGCAGTTACCAACGAAATGAAAAACTGTTTTTT. As protein: CASSYQRNEKLFF.

The chain combines TRBV6-5 with TRBJ2-7; 8 bases are shared with TRBD1. Germline V gene sequence: CDR1 MNHEY, CDR2 SVGAGI. This CDR3 is built from 14 residues. V lost 1 base, J lost 6 bases, and 5 bases stayed unmatched. The CDR3 sequence is CASSYYRGSGEQYF. CDR3 DNA sequence: TGTGCCAGCAGTTACTACAGGGGGTCAGGCGAGCAGTACTTC.

By sample share, this clonotype is medium-sized (0.01 to 0.1%). CDR3 amino acids: CSASYQDRPKNNEQFF. DNA for the CDR3: TGCAGTGCTAGCTACCAAGACAGGCCCAAAAACAATGAGCAGTTCTTC. This chain joins TRBV20-1 and TRBJ2-1, with TRBD1 as a possible D gene (6 bases). Looked up from germline, CDR1 is DFQATT and CDR2 is SNEGSKA (reference sequence). There are 16 residues in the CDR3. V lost 3 bases, J lost 5 bases, and 20 bases lay in between.

A word on this clonotype: A much larger clone sits a single nucleotide away, making a read error possible. The J gene is TRBJ2-5, the V gene TRBV3-1; TRBD1 or TRBD2 may be the D gene (5 bases each). This CDR3 is 16 amino acids long. Germline V gene lookup returns CDR1 LGHDT and CDR2 YNNKEL (reference sequence). Trimming pared 0 bases from V and 1 base from J, leaving 12 bases between. The CDR3 region has the DNA TGTGCCAGCAGCCAAGAATATCGGGGCACCCAAGAGACCCAGTACTTC. It encodes CASSQEYRGTQETQYF.

Worth noting for this clonotype: This may be a read error, as it is one base from a much larger clone. The chain carries TRBV5-1 and TRBJ1-5, with D tentatively TRBD1 (6 bases). The CDR3 extends over 13 amino acids. The V end was cut by 5 bases, the J end by 5 bases, with 11 bases between. Germline V CDR1 and CDR2: SGHRS, YFSETQ. For the CDR3, the DNA is TGCGCCAGCAGTATCGCAGGGGATCAGCCCCAGCATTTT. This sequence encodes CASSIAGDQPQHF.

The chain links TRBV20-1 to TRBJ1-2, with D unclear. Germline CDR1 is DFQATT and CDR2 is SNEGSKA (reference sequence). This CDR3 comprises 11 residues. Trimming left V 2 bases short and J 3 bases short, with 4 bases between. The chain's CDR3 is CSARRDYGYTF. CDR3 nucleotide sequence: TGCAGTGCTAGACGAGACTATGGCTACACCTTC.

There are many counts of this clonotype. For the CDR3, the DNA is TGTGCCAGCAGCTTGGGGGGGATGAACACCGGGGAGCTGTTTTTT. Translated: CASSLGGMNTGELFF. The V gene is TRBV5-4, the J gene TRBJ2-2, with D perhaps assigned TRBD1 or TRBD2 (5 bases each). The CDR3 is made up of 15 amino acids. V lost 0 bases and J 1 base, leaving 7 bases between the germline ends. CDR1 and CDR2 from the germline V gene are SGHNT and YYREEE (reference sequence).

This sequence joins TRBV6-5 and TRBJ2-7; D may be TRBD1 (5 bases). The CDR3 is 15 amino acids. V dropped 5 bases and J dropped 5 bases, with 19 bases sitting between them. Germline V gives CDR1 MNHEY, CDR2 SVGAGI. The CDR3 nucleotides read TGTGCCAGCAGTGAAAGGGGCAGTCCTCCCCACGAGCAGTACTTC. Translation: CASSERGSPPHEQYF.

This clonotype was counted ten times or more. The CDR3 region is CASRGQGGGSGNTIYF. CDR3 DNA sequence: TGTGCCAGCAGGGGACAGGGTGGCGGCTCTGGAAACACCATATATTTT. This chain connects TRBV25-1 to TRBJ1-3; 9 bases are shared with TRBD1. Germline lookup yields CDR1 MGHDK and CDR2 SYGVNS. V lost 6 bases, J lost 0 bases, and 6 bases stayed unmatched. The CDR3 consists of 16 residues. Supplemented by reference TRBV25-1 and TRBJ1-3, the full variable domain reads EADIYQTPRYLVIGTGKKITLECSQTMGHDKMYWYQQDPGMELHLIHYSYGVNSTEKGDLSSESTVSRIRTEHFPLTLESARPSHTSQYLCASRGQGGGSGNTIYFGEGSWLTVV.

The rearrangement links TRBV7-2 to TRBJ2-5; 10 positions agree with TRBD1. The CDR3 covers 13 residues. V gave up 5 bases and J gave up 7 bases; unmatched junction bases: 4. The germline V gene encodes CDR1 SGHTA and CDR2 FQGNSA. The CDR3 is CASSPGTGATQYF. The CDR3 nucleotides read TGTGCCAGCAGCCCCGGGACAGGGGCGACCCAGTACTTC. Full variable domain (rest looked up from reference TRBV7-2 and TRBJ2-5): GAGVSQSPSNKVTEKGKDVELRCDPISGHTALYWYRQSLGQGLEFLIYFQGNSAPDKSGLPSDRFSAERTGGSVSTLTIQRTQQEDSAVYLCASSPGTGATQYFGPGTRLLVL.

This clonotype was detected once. The chain is built from TRBV19 and TRBJ2-7; 9 nucleotides align to TRBD2. The germline V gene has CDR1 LNHDA and CDR2 SQIVND (reference sequence). The CDR3 is made up of 15 amino acids. Trimming removed 5 bases from V and 6 bases from J; junction bases left unmatched: 11. The chain's CDR3 is CASSFSSGMSGEQYF. CDR3 DNA: TGTGCCAGTAGTTTCTCTAGCGGGATGTCGGGCGAGCAGTACTTC.

V is TRBV9 and J is TRBJ2-5, with 12 bases lining up with TRBD2. This CDR3 has 18 amino acids. Trimming removed 1 base from V and 1 base from J; junction bases left unmatched: 8. CDR1 is SGDLS, CDR2 YYNGEE, per germline. CDR3 sequence: CASSVSSSGRAIQETQYF. The CDR3, as DNA: TGTGCCAGCAGCGTATCCTCTAGCGGGAGGGCAATCCAAGAGACCCAGTACTTC.